These T cell receptor beta chains were read from a single sample in a study of blood T cell repertoires in COVID-19. Repertoires were generated with immunoSEQ multiplex PCR, while TCRdb's copy carries only in-frame clones and drops some. This repertoire shows under 95,000 clones, roughly 85% found once; its top ten account for 26%. Input material: peripheral blood. The receptors originated from a man between 60 and 75 years old with active or convalescent COVID-19. The CDR3 runs from the conserved cysteine through the conserved F or W. D genes are given only for firm matches.

>11|TRBV6-2/TRBV6-3|-|TRBJ1-2
CASSYILGYTF
TGTGCCAGCAGTTATATTCTCGGCTACACCTTC
>18|TRBV7-8|TRBD2|TRBJ2-5
CASSPYRLAGAPMGTQYF
TGTGCCAGCAGCCCATATCGACTAGCGGGGGCCCCTATGGGGACCCAGTACTTC
>13|TRBV6-6|-|TRBJ2-7
CASSYPEAYEQYF
TGTGCCAGCAGTTACCCCGAGGCCTACGAGCAGTACTTC
>16|TRBV4-2|-|TRBJ1-2
CASSQVPPDSNYGYTF
TGTGCCAGCAGCCAAGTCCCCCCGGACAGCAACTATGGCTACACCTTC
>14|TRBV18|TRBD1|TRBJ2-7
CASSPGQGHYEQYF
TGTGCCAGCTCACCGGGACAGGGACACTACGAGCAGTACTTC
>19|TRBV9|TRBD2|TRBJ2-2
CASSVDGTSGGPNTGELFF
TGTGCCAGCAGCGTAGATGGGACTAGCGGGGGGCCGAACACCGGGGAGCTGTTTTTT
>16|TRBV10-3|TRBD1|TRBJ2-3
CAISGVGQGATDTQYF
TGTGCCATCAGTGGGGTCGGACAGGGGGCTACAGATACGCAGTATTTT
>14|TRBV9|-|TRBJ1-6
CASSVGQNNSPLHF
TGTGCCAGCAGCGTAGGACAGAATAATTCACCCCTCCACTTT
>14|TRBV10-3|TRBD1|TRBJ2-2
CAISTGGGTGELFF
TGTGCCATCAGTACAGGGGGTGGGACCGGGGAGCTGTTTTTT
>12|TRBV4-1|-|TRBJ1-5
CASSESNQPQHF
TGCGCCAGCAGTGAGAGCAATCAGCCCCAGCATTTT
>15|TRBV7-9|TRBD1|TRBJ2-5
CASTFLGGAGETQYF
TGTGCCAGCACCTTTTTAGGGGGCGCCGGGGAGACCCAGTACTTC
>14|TRBV27|TRBD1|TRBJ1-1
CASSSTGGDTEAFF
TGTGCCAGCAGTTCGACAGGGGGAGACACTGAAGCTTTCTTT
>15|TRBV5-3|-|TRBJ1-1
CARSLRRALNTEAFF
TGTGCCAGAAGCTTGAGGCGGGCCCTAAACACTGAAGCTTTCTTT
>12|TRBV7-9|-|TRBJ2-3
CASSFNSRTQYF
TGTGCCAGCAGCTTCAACTCACGTACGCAGTATTTT
>14|TRBV6-5|-|TRBJ2-7
CASSYSFQGDEQYF
TGTGCCAGCAGTTACTCGTTTCAAGGGGACGAGCAGTACTTC
>15|TRBV5-5|TRBD1|TRBJ1-1
CASSLAGQVNTEAFF
TGTGCCAGCAGCTTGGCGGGACAGGTGAACACTGAAGCTTTCTTT